The 20 T cell receptor beta chains below all came from one sample that was sequenced in a study of T cells in Graves' hyperthyroidism and ophthalmopathy (dated by TCRdb to between 2018 and 2020). Receptor libraries were prepared by multiplex PCR. Sequencing used an Illumina HiSeq 2000. The TCR beta CDR3 regions were amplified from the RNA transcripts. For the first round of RT-PCR on the TCR CDR3, the HTBI primer set was used together with the Qiagen OneStep RT-PCR kit. TCRdb applied fastp at Q25 and MiXCR to the public reads, then kept only in-frame beta chains. A single entry per CDR3 protein holds the most common genes and DNA from its merged rows. This sample is represented by hundreds of thousands of distinct CDR3 sequences; roughly 17% of them were singletons. The ten biggest clones cover approximately 18% of the sample. Sequencing input: blood. These receptors originate from a woman between 18 and 29 years old with Graves' hyperthyroidism.

This clonotype was recorded only once. The J gene is TRBJ2-3, the V gene TRBV7-6; D is unresolved. Per the germline V gene, CDR1 is SGHVS and CDR2 is FNYEAQ. The CDR3 is 14 amino acids. V was clipped by 1 base and J by 2 bases, with 7 bases between them. CDR3 in DNA: TGTGCCAGCAGCTTAGTAGTAAACACAGATACGCAGTATTTT. It specifies CASSLVVNTDTQYF. The whole variable domain, filled in from reference TRBV7-6 and TRBJ2-3, reads GAGVSQSPRYKVTKRGQDVALRCDPISGHVSLYWYRQALGQGPEFLTYFNYEAQQDKSGLPNDRFSAERPEGSISTLTIQRTEQRDSAMYRCASSLVVNTDTQYFGPGTRLTVL.

This clonotype occurred many times. The chain carries TRBV30 and TRBJ1-2; D is unresolved. In germline, CDR1 is GTSNPN, CDR2 SVGIG (reference sequence). The CDR3 extends over 12 amino acids. V lost 5 bases to trimming and J lost 9 bases, with 16 bases between them. Here the CDR3 reads CAWSTQPRSYTF. Written as DNA, the CDR3 is TGTGCCTGGTCCACCCAGCCCAGAAGCTACACCTTC.

This clonotype was recorded at least ten times. The rearrangement links TRBV20-1 to TRBJ2-1; 7 bases are a match to TRBD2. The V and J ends lost 6 bases and 5 bases, in that order; junction bases with no gene match: 16. CDR1 and CDR2 (germline): DFQATT, SNEGSKA (reference sequence). CDR3 length equals 16 residues. The CDR3 here is CSALPTWEGVNNEQFF. CDR3 in DNA: TGCAGTGCGCTACCCACATGGGAGGGAGTAAACAATGAGCAGTTCTTC.

This clonotype was detected many times. CDR3 sequence reads: CASVPRPNTDTQYF. As DNA, the CDR3 is TGTGCCAGCGTTCCCCGCCCGAACACAGATACGCAGTATTTT. The chain is built from TRBV12-3 or TRBV12-4 and TRBJ2-3; D unresolved. Trimming left V 8 bases short and J 2 bases short, with 14 bases between. CDR3 length: 14 residues.

The chain links TRBV19 to TRBJ1-1; 8 bases align to TRBD1. CDR3 size: 18 residues. Trimming removed 0 bases from V and 0 bases from J; junction bases left unmatched: 9. Germline V CDR1 and CDR2: LNHDA, SQIVND (reference sequence). CDR3 region: CASSIDRDRGAMNTEAFF. The CDR3 nucleotides are TGTGCCAGTAGTATAGATCGAGACAGGGGCGCCATGAACACTGAAGCTTTCTTT.

This clonotype was seen a handful of times. DNA of the CDR3: TGTGCCACTCGCGAGGAGGGGCCTAGCGGGGGGACTCTGGACGAGCAGTACTTC. Its protein product is CATREEGPSGGTLDEQYF. This rearrangement joins TRBV19 to TRBJ2-7, with 11 bases that match TRBD2. There are 18 residues in the CDR3. Germline CDR1 LNHDA, CDR2 SQIVND (reference sequence). The J segment lost 5 bases and the V segment lost 10 bases, leaving 22 bases of the junction unmatched.

This chain links TRBV12-3 or TRBV12-4 with TRBJ2-7, with 12 bases fitting TRBD1. J was trimmed by 6 bases and V by 6 bases; bases with no gene match: 6. The CDR3 runs 14 residues. CDR3 sequence reads: CASRGTGGFGEQYF. CDR3 sequence (DNA): TGTGCCAGCAGGGGGACAGGGGGCTTCGGCGAGCAGTACTTC.

This clonotype was observed a handful of times. This chain links TRBV30 with TRBJ1-1, with D hard to call. Germline V gene data show CDR1 as GTSNPN and CDR2 as SVGIG (reference sequence). The CDR3 length is 14 residues. Trimming shortened V by 7 bases and J by 0 bases, and 15 bases separated the two germline ends. DNA of the CDR3: TGTGCCTCTGGGGTGGGCGGGCTGAACACTGAAGCTTTCTTT. Encoded protein: CASGVGGLNTEAFF.

This clonotype was found many times. The rearrangement joins TRBV29-1 to TRBJ2-5, with a tentative D call TRBD2 (7 bases). Germline-derived CDR1 and CDR2 are SQVTM and ANQGSEA. The CDR3 covers 15 residues. The ends were cut back, 3 bases at V and 5 bases at J, with 19 bases in the middle. CDR3 amino acids: CSVEENGRQGETQYF. DNA for the CDR3: TGCAGCGTTGAGGAAAACGGGAGGCAGGGGGAGACCCAGTACTTC.

The genes are TRBV10-3 and TRBJ2-1, with TRBD2 identical over 8 bases. Germline CDR1 reads ENHRY; CDR2 reads SYGVKD. V lost 6 bases to trimming and J lost 9 bases; unmatched junction nucleotides: 10. The CDR3 sequence is 14 residues long. The CDR3 bases are TGTGCCATCAGGCCGGGACTAGGATTGTCTGAGCAGTTCTTC. Encoded protein: CAIRPGLGLSEQFF.

This clonotype has ten or more counts. The CDR3 DNA sequence: TGTGCCAGCAGTGCCCACACTAGCCCCTACGAGCAGTACTTC. Translated, it gives CASSAHTSPYEQYF. The chain uses TRBV28 and TRBJ2-7, with TRBD2 as a possible D gene (6 bases). V shed 5 bases and J shed 2 bases, with 13 bases lying between them. Looked up from germline, CDR1 is MDHEN and CDR2 is SYDVKM. This CDR3 is 14 amino acids long.

This clonotype was counted only a few times. This chain connects TRBV3-1 to TRBJ2-1; D might be TRBD2 (5 bases). Trimming stripped 1 base from V and 1 base from J, with 11 bases between. The CDR3 is 16 residues long. The V gene's germline CDR1 is LGHDT and CDR2 YNNKEL (reference sequence). CDR3 region: CASSQVHSGSYNEQFF. The CDR3 region has the DNA TGTGCCAGCAGCCAAGTTCACAGCGGATCCTACAATGAGCAGTTCTTC.

In its sample, this clonotype was seen many times. This chain joins TRBV5-1 and TRBJ2-2; no reliable D call. CDR3 length equals 14 residues. Trimming took off 0 bases at V and 8 bases at J, with 11 bases between the two ends. Germline V CDR1 and CDR2: SGHRS, YFSETQ. The CDR3 spells CASSLAPQSGELFF. CDR3 DNA sequence: TGCGCCAGCAGCTTGGCCCCCCAATCTGGGGAGCTGTTTTTT.

This clonotype was found a few times. The chain carries TRBV30 and TRBJ1-1; D not resolved. There are 16 residues in the CDR3. Germline V lookup: CDR1 GTSNPN, CDR2 SVGIG (reference sequence). Trimming removed 0 bases from V and 1 base from J, with 15 bases in between. The chain's CDR3 is CAWSVSRFKPNTEAFF. The DNA of the CDR3 is TGTGCCTGGAGTGTGTCCCGTTTCAAACCGAACACTGAAGCTTTCTTT.

The chain couples TRBV10-3 to TRBJ2-4; TRBD1 matches 10 bases. The ends lost 3 bases at V and 9 bases at J; junction bases unmatched: 8. The CDR3 contains 15 residues. Germline CDR1 ENHRY, CDR2 SYGVKD. The CDR3 spells CAISDNDRGQGIQYF. In DNA form, the CDR3 reads TGTGCCATCAGTGATAACGACAGGGGGCAAGGCATTCAGTACTTC.

This clonotype was recorded a few times. V is TRBV7-9 and J is TRBJ1-6; D uncertain. V shed 8 bases and J shed 0 bases, with 8 bases lying between them. The CDR3 loop spans 14 amino acids. Per the germline V gene, CDR1 is SEHNR and CDR2 is FQNEAQ (reference sequence). DNA for the CDR3: TGTGCCAGCGGAGTGGGCTCCTATAATTCACCCCTCCACTTT. It encodes CASGVGSYNSPLHF.

For this clonotype: This sequence may be a read error, since a much larger clone differs from it by one base. The CDR3, as DNA: TGTGCCAGCAGCTTGCGACTAGCGGAATACAATGAGCAGCTCTTC. Translated, it gives CASSLRLAEYNEQLF. The chain uses TRBV11-2 and TRBJ2-1; 9 bases agree with TRBD2. The V gene's germline CDR1 is SGHAT and CDR2 FQNNGV. This CDR3 is built from 15 residues. The full variable domain, its missing parts supplied by reference TRBV11-2 and TRBJ2-1, is EAGVAQSPRYKIIEKRQSVAFWCNPISGHATLYWYQQILGQGPKLLIQFQNNGVVDDSQLPKDRFSAERLKGVDSTLKIQPAKLEDSAVYLCASSLRLAEYNEQLFGPGTRLTVL.

This clonotype has a count of ten or more. The J gene is TRBJ1-1, the V gene TRBV19; the D gene is possibly TRBD1 (6 bases). Germline V gives CDR1 LNHDA, CDR2 SQIVND (reference sequence). The CDR3 totals 14 residues. Trimming removed 6 bases at V and 8 bases at J, with 19 bases between. CDR3 DNA: TGTGCCAGTAGCAACACGGGAGGGGGTCTCGAAGCTTTCTTT. Its translation is CASSNTGGGLEAFF.

This clonotype has ten or more counts. This chain uses TRBV20-1 with TRBJ1-2; 9 nucleotides agree with TRBD1. V was clipped by 0 bases and J by 4 bases; unmatched bases: 3. This CDR3 has 14 amino acids. Germline V lookup: CDR1 DFQATT, CDR2 SNEGSKA (reference sequence). DNA for the CDR3: TGCAGTGCTAGAGAGGGGACAGGGACCTATGGCTACACCTTC. The encoded protein is CSAREGTGTYGYTF.

This clonotype showed up many times. This chain uses TRBV7-9 with TRBJ1-1, with 7 bases aligning to TRBD1. V lost 5 bases, J lost 5 bases, and 11 bases stayed unmatched. The CDR3 length is 15 residues. Germline V gene data show CDR1 as SEHNR and CDR2 as FQNEAQ (reference sequence). For the CDR3, the DNA is TGTGCCAGCAGCCCGTCCGGGACAGTGGGAACTGAAGCTTTCTTT. Amino acid sequence: CASSPSGTVGTEAFF.